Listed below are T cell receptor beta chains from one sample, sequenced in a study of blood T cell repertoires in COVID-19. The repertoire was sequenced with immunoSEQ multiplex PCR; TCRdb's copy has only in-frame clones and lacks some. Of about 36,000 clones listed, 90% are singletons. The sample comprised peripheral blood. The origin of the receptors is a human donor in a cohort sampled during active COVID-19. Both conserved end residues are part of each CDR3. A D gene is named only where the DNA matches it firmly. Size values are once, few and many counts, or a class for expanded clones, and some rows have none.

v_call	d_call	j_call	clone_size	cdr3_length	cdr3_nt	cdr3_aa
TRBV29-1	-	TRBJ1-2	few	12	TGCAGCGTCGAAGGGACACACTATGGCTACACCTTC	CSVEGTHYGYTF
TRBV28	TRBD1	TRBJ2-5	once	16	TGTGCCAGCAGTTTGGGAACAGGGGGTATTCAAGAGACCCAGTACTTC	CASSLGTGGIQETQYF
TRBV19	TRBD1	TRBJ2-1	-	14	TGTGCCAGTAGTCGACAGGGGTATTACAATGAGCAGTTCTTC	CASSRQGYYNEQFF
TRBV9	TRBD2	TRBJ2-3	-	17	TGTGCCAGCAGCGTAGGGGGAGCGGGAGTTGGGGCAGATACGCAGTATTTT	CASSVGGAGVGADTQYF
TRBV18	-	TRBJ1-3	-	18	TGTGCCAGCTCACCCCCAGACAGGCCACTGGTCTCTGGAAACACCATATATTTT	CASSPPDRPLVSGNTIYF
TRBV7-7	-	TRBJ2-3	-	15	TGTGCCAGCAGCATAGGGGGGGGGAGCACAGATACGCAGTATTTT	CASSIGGGSTDTQYF
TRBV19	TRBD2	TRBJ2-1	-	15	TGTGCCAGTAGTACGCTAGCGGACTCCTACAATGAGCAGTTCTTC	CASSTLADSYNEQFF
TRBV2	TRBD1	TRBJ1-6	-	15	TGTGCCAGCAGTGAGGGGACAGGCAGTTATTCACCCCTCCACTTT	CASSEGTGSYSPLHF
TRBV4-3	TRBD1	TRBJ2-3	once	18	TGCGCCAGCAGCCAAGCCCCGGCGGGACAGGGGTTCACAGATACGCAGTATTTT	CASSQAPAGQGFTDTQYF
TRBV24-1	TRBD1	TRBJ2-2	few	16	TGTGCCACCAGCCGTACAGGGGGGTTCGGCACCGGGGAGCTGTTTTTT	CATSRTGGFGTGELFF
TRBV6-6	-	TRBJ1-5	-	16	TGTGCCAGCTCCTCCCAGGGAGCGGCGGGGAATCAGCCCCAGCATTTT	CASSSQGAAGNQPQHF
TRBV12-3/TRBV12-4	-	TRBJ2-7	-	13	TGTGCCAGCAAACTAACTGAGCACTACGAGCAGTACTTC	CASKLTEHYEQYF